This T cell receptor (beta chain) appears in the sequencing data of a study of beta chain features in type 1 diabetes listed by TCRdb under 2018. Broadly, across the study: Mean age, gender distribution, total cell number and subset yield did not differ between patients and healthy donors. The study compared the TCRB repertoires of sorted circulating CD4+ T cell subsets in recently diagnosed type 1 diabetes patients with those in matched healthy donors. A total of about 100,000,000 sorted cells were examined across all samples, and RNA yield correlated strongly with the number of cells per subset. Naive and central memory subsets were obtained from all 30 or so donors, but regulatory and stem cell-like memory subsets were isolated from only 8 patients and about 8 healthy donors.

CDR1 and CDR2, looked up from the germline V gene (reference sequence), are PRHDT and FYEKMQ. The germline V and J ends show losses of 5 bases and 3 bases respectively, and no gene match explains 10 bases of the junction. Its CDR3 holds 17 amino acids, cysteine through phenylalanine. CDR3 DNA only is kept here, 51 bases in frame from base 1. Note on this clone: Its antigen specificity is not known. No much larger clonotype is one base removed from it; base qualities were not supplied.

The entire amount of isolated RNA was reverse transcribed using the High Capacity cDNA Reverse Transcription Kit, so the sequenced TCRB transcripts were expressed ones. Deep immunoSEQ sequencing was performed on naive, central memory and regulatory T cell samples, with an average of about 4 million total reads per sample. Sorted cells were lysed in RLT buffer and RNA was extracted with DNase-treated RNeasy Micro or Mini kits, depending on cell number. To prevent cross-contamination, every cell subset was processed on its own, while patient and healthy donor samples were processed together. The immunoSEQ multiplex PCR was used to amplify TCRB sequences from cDNA, yielding 87-bp fragments that span the CDR3 region. Sequencing of the amplicons was done on the Illumina HiSeq platform. In the paper's pipeline: Synthetic template baselines were used to correct PCR bias computationally, reads within Hamming distance 2 were collapsed, and singletons that could not be merged were discarded. By aligning reads against IMGT, V, D and J genes, CDR3 length, and insertions or deletions at six rearrangement sites were assigned. Within each subset, clonotype counts were normalized to the number of sorted cells before true diversity and Gini coefficients were calculated with the tcR R package. The overlap coefficient, calculated on TCRB nucleotide sequences, was used to measure repertoire sharing. Out-of-frame TCRB sequences from naive cells were analyzed to stand in for the pre-selection repertoire. TCRdb's version of the immuneACCESS table is confined to in-frame rearrangements and falls short of the full clone set. An unresolved V gene accounts for under half of the shortfall where checked; the remainder is of unknown origin. V and J calls plus clone size are reproduced from that table; the DNA served to infer D and trimming. A total of about 260,000 clones appear in this sample, roughly 70% of them only once. About 0.05% of the sample rests with the top ten.

The study at large found these results: Patients with type 1 diabetes made fewer insertions and deleted more nucleotides at VDJ recombination sites, implying thymic rearrangement abnormalities. Only small numbers of individuals were included in the HLA sub-analyses, which left unresolved whether HLA type had any influence on TCRB rearrangement. A moderate but significant shortening of TCRB CDR3 length was observed in type 1 diabetes patients in all four CD4+ subsets. Shorter templates might have been favored by PCR, but patient and control samples were amplified and corrected together, so both groups would have been affected equally by any skew. Because cDNA rather than genomic DNA was sequenced, highly expressing activated cells could have been over-represented, although no difference in activation and CD3 levels was found between groups. Naive, central memory and regulatory TCRB repertoires appeared to be more alike among patients than among healthy donors.

A single peripheral blood draw of about 116 mL on average was collected from each donor into heparinised tubes. Using a panel that included CD45RO, CCR7, CD25, CD127, CD95 and CD27, naive, central memory, regulatory and stem cell-like memory CD4+ T cells were sorted on a BD FACSAria II. Every sorted population had a purity above 95%. PBMCs were isolated right away by Lymphoprep density gradient centrifugation and were stained directly, without culture. So that batch effects would be minimized, each experiment stained and sorted samples in pairs, pairing one healthy donor with one patient. The chain was built from TRBV13 and TRBJ2-2; 9 bases in the middle match TRBD1. The source is a man aged 25 to 40 in good health. Material for sequencing was naive CD4+ T cells from blood. The cell subset or site tag for this specimen amounts to: true naive CD4+ T cells. The DNA sequence is given as TGTGCCAGCAGCCCCCGGACAGGGGAATTGTACACCGGGGAGCTGTTTTTT. Protein translation: CASSPRTGELYTGELFF.